The source of this T cell receptor (beta chain) is a study of shared clonotypes between healthy human individuals. Per the original methods: Filtering was not the same, since immunoSEQ gave junction-only sequences without quality scores. Produced via immunoSEQ multiplex PCR; TCRdb's table is partial and in-frame only. V, J and clone size reflect that table, while D and trimming were determined from the DNA. The top ten clones hold under 0.06% of a sample with roughly 500,000 clones, 90% to 96% of them seen once. With V trimmed by 7 bases and J by 3 bases, 9 bases remained unmatched. The CDR3 is 14 residues long. The germline V gene encodes CDR1 MDHEN and CDR2 SYDVKM.

This chain joins TRBV28 and TRBJ2-7, with TRBD2 matching 7 bases. Sequenced: naive CD4+ T cells sorted from blood. Described subset: CD45RA+ positively selected. The TCR was taken from a woman under 40 in good health. The CDR3 DNA reads as TGTGCCAGCATTGGGTTGTCGGGAGGCTACGAGCAGTACTTC. It is translated as CASIGLSGGYEQYF.